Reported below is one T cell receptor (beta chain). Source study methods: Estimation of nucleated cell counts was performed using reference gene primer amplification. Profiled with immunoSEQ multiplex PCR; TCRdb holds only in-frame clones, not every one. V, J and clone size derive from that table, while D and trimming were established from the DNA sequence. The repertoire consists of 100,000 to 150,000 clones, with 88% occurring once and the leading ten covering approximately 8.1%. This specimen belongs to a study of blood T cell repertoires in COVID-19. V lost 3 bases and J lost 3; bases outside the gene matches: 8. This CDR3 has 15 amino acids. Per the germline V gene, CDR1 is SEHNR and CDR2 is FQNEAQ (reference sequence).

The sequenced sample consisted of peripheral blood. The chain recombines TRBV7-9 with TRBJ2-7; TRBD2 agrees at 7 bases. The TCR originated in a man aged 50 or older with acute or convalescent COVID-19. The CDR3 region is CASSLGGTGIYEQYF. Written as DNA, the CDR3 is TGTGCCAGCAGCTTGGGAGGGACTGGGATCTACGAGCAGTACTTC.